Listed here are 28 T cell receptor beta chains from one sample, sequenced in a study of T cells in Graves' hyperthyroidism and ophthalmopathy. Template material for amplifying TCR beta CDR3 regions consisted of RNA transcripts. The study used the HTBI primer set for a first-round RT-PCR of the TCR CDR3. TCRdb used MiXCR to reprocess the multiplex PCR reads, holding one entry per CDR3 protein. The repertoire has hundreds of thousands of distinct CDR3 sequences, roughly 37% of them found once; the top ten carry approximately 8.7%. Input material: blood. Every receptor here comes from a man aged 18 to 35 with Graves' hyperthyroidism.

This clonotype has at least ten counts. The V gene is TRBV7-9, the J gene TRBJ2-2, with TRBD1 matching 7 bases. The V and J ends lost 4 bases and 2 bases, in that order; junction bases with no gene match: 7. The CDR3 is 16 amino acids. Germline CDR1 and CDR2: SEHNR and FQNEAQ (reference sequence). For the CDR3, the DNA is TGTGCCAGCAGCTCTAGACAGGGCGCAAACACCGGGGAGCTGTTTTTT. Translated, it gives CASSSRQGANTGELFF.

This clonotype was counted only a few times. The CDR3 nucleotides read TGCGCCAGCAGCTACGACTCGGCAGGGGGGACCCAGTACTTC. It encodes CASSYDSAGGTQYF. V is TRBV5-1 and J is TRBJ2-5; TRBD1 agrees at 7 bases. The CDR3 has 14 residues. Per germline, CDR1 SGHRS and CDR2 YFSETQ. V lost 3 bases and J lost 7; bases outside the gene matches: 9.

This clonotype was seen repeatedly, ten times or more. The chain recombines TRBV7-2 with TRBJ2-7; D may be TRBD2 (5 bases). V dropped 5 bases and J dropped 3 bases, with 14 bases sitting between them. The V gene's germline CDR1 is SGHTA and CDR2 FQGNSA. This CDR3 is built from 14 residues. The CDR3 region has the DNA TGTGCCAGCAGCCCATCGAGGGCGGACTACGAGCAGTACTTC. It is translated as CASSPSRADYEQYF.

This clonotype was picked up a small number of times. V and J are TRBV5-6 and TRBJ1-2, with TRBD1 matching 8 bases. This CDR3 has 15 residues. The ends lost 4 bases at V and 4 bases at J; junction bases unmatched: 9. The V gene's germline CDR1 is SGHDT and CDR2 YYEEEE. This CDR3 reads CASSLPGQAAYGYTF. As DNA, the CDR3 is TGTGCCAGCAGCCTACCGGGACAGGCAGCCTATGGCTACACCTTC.

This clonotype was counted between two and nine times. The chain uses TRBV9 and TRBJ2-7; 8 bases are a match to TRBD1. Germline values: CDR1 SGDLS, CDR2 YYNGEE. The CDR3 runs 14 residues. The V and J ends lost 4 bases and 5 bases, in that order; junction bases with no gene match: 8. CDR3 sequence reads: CASSRSSQGDEQYF. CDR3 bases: TGTGCCAGCAGCCGTAGCTCACAGGGGGACGAGCAGTACTTC.

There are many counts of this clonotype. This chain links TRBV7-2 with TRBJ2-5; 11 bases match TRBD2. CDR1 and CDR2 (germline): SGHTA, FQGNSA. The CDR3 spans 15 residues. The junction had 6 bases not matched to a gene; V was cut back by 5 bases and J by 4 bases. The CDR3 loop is CASSLLAGVGETQYF. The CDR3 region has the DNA TGTGCCAGCAGCCTACTAGCGGGGGTAGGAGAGACCCAGTACTTC.

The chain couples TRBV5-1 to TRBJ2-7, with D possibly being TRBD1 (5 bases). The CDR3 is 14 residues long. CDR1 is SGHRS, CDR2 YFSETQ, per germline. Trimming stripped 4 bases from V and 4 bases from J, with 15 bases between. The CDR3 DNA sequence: TGCGCCAGCAGCCAAGATGATGCAGGGTACGAGCAGTACTTC. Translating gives CASSQDDAGYEQYF.

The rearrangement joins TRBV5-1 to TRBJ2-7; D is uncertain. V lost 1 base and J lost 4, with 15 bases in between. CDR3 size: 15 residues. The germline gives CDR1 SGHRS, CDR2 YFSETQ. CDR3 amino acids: CASSLQAMARYEQYF. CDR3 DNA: TGCGCCAGCAGCTTGCAAGCGATGGCAAGGTACGAGCAGTACTTC.

Here the CDR3 DNA reads TGTGCCAGCAGCTTGCTTCTTAGGGCGGCTCTCCCTGGGGAGCAGTACTTC. Its protein product is CASSLLLRAALPGEQYF. V is TRBV5-4 and J is TRBJ2-7; D is ambiguous. The CDR3 runs to 17 residues. Deletions cut 1 base from V and 7 bases from J, with 24 bases between. The germline gives CDR1 SGHNT, CDR2 YYREEE (reference sequence).

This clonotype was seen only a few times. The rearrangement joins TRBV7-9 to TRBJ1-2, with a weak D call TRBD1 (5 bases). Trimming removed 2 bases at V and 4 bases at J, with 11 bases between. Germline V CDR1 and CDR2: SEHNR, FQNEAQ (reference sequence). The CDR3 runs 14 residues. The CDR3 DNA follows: TGTGCCAGCAGCTTAATCGGGGGTAGCTATGGCTACACCTTC. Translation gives CASSLIGGSYGYTF.

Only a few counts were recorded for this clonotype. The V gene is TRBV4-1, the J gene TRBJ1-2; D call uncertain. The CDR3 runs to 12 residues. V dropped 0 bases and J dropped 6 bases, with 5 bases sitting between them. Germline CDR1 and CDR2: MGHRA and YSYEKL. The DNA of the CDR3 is TGCGCCAGCAGCCAAGATTTTCATGGCTACACCTTC. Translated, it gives CASSQDFHGYTF.

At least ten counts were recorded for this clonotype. The DNA for the CDR3 is TGTGCCAGTAGTAAGATAGGGGAGGACGAGCAGTACTTC. Translation gives CASSKIGEDEQYF. The rearrangement joins TRBV19 to TRBJ2-7; D is possibly TRBD2 (6 bases). V was trimmed by 4 bases and J by 5 bases, leaving 12 bases between them. Germline V gives CDR1 LNHDA, CDR2 SQIVND (reference sequence). The CDR3 loop spans 13 amino acids. Full variable domain (remainder filled in from reference TRBV19 and TRBJ2-7): DGGITQSPKYLFRKEGQNVTLSCEQNLNHDAMYWYRQDPGQGLRLIYYSQIVNDFQKGDIAEGYSVSREKKESFPLTVTSAQKNPTAFYLCASSKIGEDEQYFGPGTRLTVT.

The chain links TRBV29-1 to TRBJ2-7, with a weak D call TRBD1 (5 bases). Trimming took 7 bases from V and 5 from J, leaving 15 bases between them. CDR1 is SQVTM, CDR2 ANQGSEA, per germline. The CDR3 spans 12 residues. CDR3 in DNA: TGCAGCGGATCCAGGGCCGGTGACGAGCAGTACTTC. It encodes CSGSRAGDEQYF.

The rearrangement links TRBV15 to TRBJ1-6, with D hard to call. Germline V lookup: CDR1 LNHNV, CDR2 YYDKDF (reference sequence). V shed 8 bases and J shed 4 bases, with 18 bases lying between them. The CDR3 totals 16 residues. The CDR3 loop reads CATARVPTLYNSPLHF. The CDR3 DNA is TGTGCCACCGCCAGAGTCCCGACCCTGTATAATTCACCCCTCCACTTT.

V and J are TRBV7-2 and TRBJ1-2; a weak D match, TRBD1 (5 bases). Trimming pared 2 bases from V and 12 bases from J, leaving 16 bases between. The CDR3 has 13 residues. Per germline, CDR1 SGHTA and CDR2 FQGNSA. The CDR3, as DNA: TGTGCCAGCAGCTTACAACCGAACCTGGGGGACACCTTC. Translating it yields CASSLQPNLGDTF. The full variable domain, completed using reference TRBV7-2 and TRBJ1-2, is GAGVSQSPSNKVTEKGKDVELRCDPISGHTALYWYRQSLGQGLEFLIYFQGNSAPDKSGLPSDRFSAERTGGSVSTLTIQRTQQEDSAVYLCASSLQPNLGDTFGSGTRLTVV.

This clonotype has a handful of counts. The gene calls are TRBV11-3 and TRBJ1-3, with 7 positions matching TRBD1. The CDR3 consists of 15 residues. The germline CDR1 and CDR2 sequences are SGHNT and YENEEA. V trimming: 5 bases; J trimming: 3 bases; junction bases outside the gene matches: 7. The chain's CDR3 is CASSREAGGGNTIYF. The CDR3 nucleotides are TGTGCCAGCAGCCGCGAGGCAGGGGGTGGAAACACCATATATTTT.

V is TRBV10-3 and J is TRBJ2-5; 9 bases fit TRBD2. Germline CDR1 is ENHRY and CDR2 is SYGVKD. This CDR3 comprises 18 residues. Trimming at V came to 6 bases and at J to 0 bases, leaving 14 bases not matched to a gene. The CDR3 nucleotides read TGTGCCATCAGCACACCCTTCAAAGCGGGGGGTGACCAAGAGACCCAGTACTTC. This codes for CAISTPFKAGGDQETQYF.

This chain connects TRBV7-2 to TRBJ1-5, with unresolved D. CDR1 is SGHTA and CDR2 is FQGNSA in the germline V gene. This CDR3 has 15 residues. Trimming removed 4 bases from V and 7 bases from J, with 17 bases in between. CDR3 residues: CASSSAPSLGQPQHF. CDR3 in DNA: TGTGCCAGCAGCTCCGCGCCTTCGTTGGGACAGCCCCAGCATTTT.

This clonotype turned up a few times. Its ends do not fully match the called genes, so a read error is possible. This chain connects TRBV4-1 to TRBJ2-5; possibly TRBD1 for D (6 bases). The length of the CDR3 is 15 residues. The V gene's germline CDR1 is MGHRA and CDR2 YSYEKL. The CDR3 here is CASRERDRYQETQYF. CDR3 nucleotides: TGTGCCAGCAGAGAGAGAGACAGGTATCAAGAGACCCAGTACTTC.

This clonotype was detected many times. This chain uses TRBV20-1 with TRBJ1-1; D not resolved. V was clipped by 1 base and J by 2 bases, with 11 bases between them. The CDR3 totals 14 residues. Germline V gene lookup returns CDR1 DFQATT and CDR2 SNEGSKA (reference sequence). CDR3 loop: CSARGGRANTEAFF. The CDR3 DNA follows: TGCAGTGCTAGAGGTGGTAGGGCCAACACTGAAGCTTTCTTT.

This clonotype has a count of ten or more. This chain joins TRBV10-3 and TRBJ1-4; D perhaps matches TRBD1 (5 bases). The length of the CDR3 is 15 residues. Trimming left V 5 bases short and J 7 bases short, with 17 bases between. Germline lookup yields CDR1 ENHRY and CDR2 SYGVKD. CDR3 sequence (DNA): TGTGCCATCAGTCCAACCGGACAAGAAGGTGAAAAACTGTTTTTT. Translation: CAISPTGQEGEKLFF.

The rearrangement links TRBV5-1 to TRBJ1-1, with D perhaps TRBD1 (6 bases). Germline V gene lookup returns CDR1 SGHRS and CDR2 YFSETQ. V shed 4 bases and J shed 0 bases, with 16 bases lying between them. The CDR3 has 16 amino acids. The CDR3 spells CASSSTGSRMNTEAFF. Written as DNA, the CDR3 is TGCGCCAGCAGCAGTACAGGGTCTCGGATGAACACTGAAGCTTTCTTT.

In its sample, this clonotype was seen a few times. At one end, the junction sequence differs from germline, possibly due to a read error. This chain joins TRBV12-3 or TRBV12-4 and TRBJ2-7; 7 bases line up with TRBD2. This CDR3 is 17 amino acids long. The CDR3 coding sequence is TGTGCCAGCAGCTTAGTCAGTTCTAGCGGCAGCTCCTACGAGCAGTACTTC. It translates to CASSLVSSSGSSYEQYF.

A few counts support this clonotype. Written as DNA, the CDR3 is TGCAGTGCTAGACCCGGGACAGGGGGAACTGAAGCTTTCTTT. Amino acids: CSARPGTGGTEAFF. The genes are TRBV20-1 and TRBJ1-1, with 11 bases identical to TRBD1. Looked up from germline, CDR1 is DFQATT and CDR2 is SNEGSKA (reference sequence). The trim removed 2 bases at V and 5 bases at J, leaving 4 bases unmatched. The CDR3 covers 14 residues.

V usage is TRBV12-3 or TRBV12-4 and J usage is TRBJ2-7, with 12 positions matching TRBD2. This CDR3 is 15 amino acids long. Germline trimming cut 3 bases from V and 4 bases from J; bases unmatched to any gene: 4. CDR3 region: CASSLRTSGEYEQYF. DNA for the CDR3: TGTGCCAGCAGTTTGCGGACTAGCGGGGAATACGAGCAGTACTTC.

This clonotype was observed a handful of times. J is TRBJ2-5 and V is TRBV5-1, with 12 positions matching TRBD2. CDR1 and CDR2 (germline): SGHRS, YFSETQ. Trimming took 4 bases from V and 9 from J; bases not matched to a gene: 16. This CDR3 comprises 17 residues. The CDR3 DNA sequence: TGCGCCAGCAGCCCCCAACTAGCGGGGGGCCTGAAAGGGGCCCAGTACTTC. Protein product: CASSPQLAGGLKGAQYF.

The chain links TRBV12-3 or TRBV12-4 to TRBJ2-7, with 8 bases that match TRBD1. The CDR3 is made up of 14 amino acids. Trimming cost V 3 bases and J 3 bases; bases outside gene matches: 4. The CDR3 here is CASSLAQGGYEQYF. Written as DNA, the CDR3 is TGTGCCAGCAGTTTGGCACAGGGGGGCTACGAGCAGTACTTC.

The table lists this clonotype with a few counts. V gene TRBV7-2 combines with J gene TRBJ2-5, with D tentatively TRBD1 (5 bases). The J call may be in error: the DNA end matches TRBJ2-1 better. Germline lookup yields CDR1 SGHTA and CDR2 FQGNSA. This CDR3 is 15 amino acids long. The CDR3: CASSLSRAGNNEQFF. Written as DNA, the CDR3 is TGTGCCAGCAGCTTAAGTCGGGCAGGGAACAATGAGCAGTTCTTC.